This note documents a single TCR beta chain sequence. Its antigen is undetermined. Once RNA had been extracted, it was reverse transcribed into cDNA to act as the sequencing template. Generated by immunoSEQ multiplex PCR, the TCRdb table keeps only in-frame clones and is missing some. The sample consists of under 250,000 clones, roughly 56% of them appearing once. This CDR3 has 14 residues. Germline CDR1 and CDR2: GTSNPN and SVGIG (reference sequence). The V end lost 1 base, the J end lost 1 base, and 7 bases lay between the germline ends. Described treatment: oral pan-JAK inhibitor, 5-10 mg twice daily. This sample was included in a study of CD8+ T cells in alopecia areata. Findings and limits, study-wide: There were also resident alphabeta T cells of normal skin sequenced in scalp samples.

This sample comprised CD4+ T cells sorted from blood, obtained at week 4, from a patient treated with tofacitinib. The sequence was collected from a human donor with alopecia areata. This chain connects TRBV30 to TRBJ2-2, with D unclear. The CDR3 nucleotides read TGTGCCTGGAGTGGCATCGGGAACACCGGGGAGCTGTTTTTT. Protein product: CAWSGIGNTGELFF. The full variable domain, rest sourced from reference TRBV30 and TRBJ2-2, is SQTIHQWPATLVQPVGSPLSLECTVEGTSNPNLYWYRQAAGRGLQLLFYSVGIGQISSEVPQNLSASRPQDRQFILSSKKLLLSDSGFYLCAWSGIGNTGELFFGEGSRLTVL.